A single sample is the source of the 23 T cell receptor beta chains below, sequenced in a study of Graves' ophthalmopathy and Graves' hyperthyroidism. Amplification from RNA transcripts yielded the TCR beta CDR3 regions. First-round RT-PCR with HTBI primers preceded a second-round multiplex PCR. Each CDR3 protein is one row after TCRdb ran MiXCR on the multiplex PCR reads. The table lists more than 300,000 distinct CDR3 sequences, about 15% of them singletons. The sequenced sample was peripheral blood. All receptors derive from an adult woman with stable Graves' hyperthyroidism.

This clonotype was observed many times. The chain joins TRBV28 to TRBJ2-7; TRBD2 matches 8 bases. Unmatched junction bases numbered 5, after V lost 7 bases and J lost 0 bases. Germline V gene lookup returns CDR1 MDHEN and CDR2 SYDVKM. This CDR3 comprises 14 residues. CDR3 in DNA: TGTGCCAGCAATAGCGGGGTAAGCTCCTACGAGCAGTACTTC. Its protein is CASNSGVSSYEQYF.

This clonotype was seen at least ten times. The V call is TRBV4-1, the J call TRBJ2-5, with D perhaps matching TRBD2 (6 bases). The length of the CDR3 is 17 residues. V shed 3 bases and J shed 4 bases, with 21 bases lying between them. Germline-derived CDR1 and CDR2 are MGHRA and YSYEKL. The CDR3 bases are TGCGCCAGCAGCCAGTCGAAAGGGACTTCGAAAGGAGAGACCCAGTACTTC. It codes for CASSQSKGTSKGETQYF.

This clonotype was found many times. This chain links TRBV20-1 with TRBJ2-7; D may be TRBD1 or TRBD2 (6 bases each). Trimming cost V 2 bases and J 4 bases, with 15 bases left between them. This CDR3 comprises 14 residues. The germline CDR1 and CDR2 sequences are DFQATT and SNEGSKA (reference sequence). The DNA of the CDR3 is TGCAGTGCTAGAAAGGGGGAGGCAACATACGAGCAGTACTTC. Translation: CSARKGEATYEQYF.

V is TRBV19 and J is TRBJ2-7; 8 bases are a match to TRBD2. Losses at the gene ends were 9 bases for V and 7 bases for J; bases not matched to a gene: 5. The CDR3 is 11 amino acids. The V gene's germline CDR1 is LNHDA and CDR2 SQIVND (reference sequence). This CDR3 is CASSVAGEQYF. DNA for the CDR3: TGTGCCAGCAGCGTAGCGGGGGAGCAGTACTTC.

This clonotype was counted ten times or more. V usage is TRBV9 and J usage is TRBJ1-1, with a tentative D call TRBD1 (6 bases). Between the trimmed V and J ends, which lost 3 bases and 7 bases, there was a span of 16 bases. Germline loops: CDR1 SGDLS, CDR2 YYNGEE. The CDR3 runs to 14 residues. The CDR3 loop is CASSAGGGAFEAFF. The CDR3 DNA is TGTGCCAGCAGCGCAGGCGGGGGGGCTTTTGAAGCTTTCTTT.

The chain carries TRBV11-2 and TRBJ2-2; D is ambiguous. From germline, CDR1 is SGHAT and CDR2 FQNNGV. The CDR3 runs 16 residues. Trimming pared 1 base from V and 5 bases from J, leaving 14 bases between. This chain's CDR3 is CASSLVRRPQTGELFF. The CDR3 nucleotides are TGTGCCAGCAGCTTAGTTCGGCGACCGCAGACCGGGGAGCTGTTTTTT.

This clonotype was observed many times. The chain has TRBV28 and TRBJ2-7, with D perhaps TRBD1 (5 bases). Germline V gives CDR1 MDHEN, CDR2 SYDVKM. The CDR3 consists of 14 residues. Trimming took 5 bases from V and 1 from J, leaving 12 bases between them. CDR3 DNA sequence: TGTGCCAGCAGTGAGGACACGACATCCTACGAGCAGTACTTC. Translation gives CASSEDTTSYEQYF.

This clonotype was detected ten times or more. The V gene is TRBV20-1, the J gene TRBJ2-7, with TRBD1 matching over 9 bases. The germline V gene has CDR1 DFQATT and CDR2 SNEGSKA (reference sequence). J was trimmed by 3 bases and V by 0 bases; bases with no gene match: 6. The CDR3 has 15 residues. Written as DNA, the CDR3 is TGCAGTGCTAGAGACTCCCGGGACAGGGTCTACGAGCAGTACTTC. Its translation: CSARDSRDRVYEQYF.

Many counts were recorded for this clonotype. The chain links TRBV7-2 to TRBJ1-1, with 10 bases identical to TRBD1. Trimming took 5 bases from V and 6 from J; bases not matched to a gene: 3. The CDR3 has 13 residues. CDR1 and CDR2 (germline): SGHTA, FQGNSA. CDR3 residues: CASSRQGAAEAFF. Here the CDR3 DNA reads TGTGCCAGCAGCCGACAGGGGGCGGCTGAAGCTTTCTTT.

The chain employs TRBV5-6 and TRBJ2-7; TRBD1 is a possible D gene (6 bases). This CDR3 has 17 residues. CDR1 is SGHDT, CDR2 YYEEEE, per germline. V lost 3 bases and J 2 bases, leaving 21 bases between the germline ends. CDR3 sequence reads: CASSYSGRGRPPYEQYF. CDR3 sequence (DNA): TGTGCCAGCAGCTACTCCGGCAGGGGACGCCCGCCCTACGAGCAGTACTTC.

This clonotype appeared many times. This sequence joins TRBV6-1 and TRBJ2-7; D possibly matches TRBD1 or TRBD2 (5 bases each). The V and J ends lost 10 bases and 0 bases respectively, with 19 bases between them. The V gene's germline CDR1 is MNHNS and CDR2 SASEGT. There are 15 residues in the CDR3. In DNA, the CDR3 is TGTGCCACCTGGGACGACGGGTTTGGCTCCTACGAGCAGTACTTC. It codes for CATWDDGFGSYEQYF.

This clonotype appeared many times. This rearrangement joins TRBV7-2 to TRBJ2-7; D may correspond to TRBD1 or TRBD2 (5 bases each). Germline assignment: CDR1 SGHTA and CDR2 FQGNSA. The CDR3 length is 16 residues. Trimming pared 0 bases from V and 1 base from J, leaving 13 bases between. This chain's CDR3 is CASSLATKGPSYEQYF. The CDR3 DNA reads as TGTGCCAGCAGCTTAGCGACCAAGGGACCATCCTACGAGCAGTACTTC.

At least ten counts were recorded for this clonotype. The chain links TRBV29-1 to TRBJ1-2; weak D call: TRBD1 (5 bases). Trimming took 6 bases from V and 4 from J, leaving 15 bases between them. This CDR3 region has 13 residues. Germline V gives CDR1 SQVTM, CDR2 ANQGSEA. CDR3 nucleotide sequence: TGCAGCGTCACCGGGGGAACCTCCTATGGCTACACCTTC. This gives the protein CSVTGGTSYGYTF.

This clonotype was counted ten times or more. The CDR3, as DNA: TGTGCCAGCAGTTTTACTAGCGCCGGGGAGCTGTTTTTT. It translates to CASSFTSAGELFF. The rearrangement joins TRBV7-3 to TRBJ2-2; the match to TRBD2 covers 7 bases. Germline V gene sequence: CDR1 SGHTA, CDR2 FQGTGA. This CDR3 has 13 residues. Germline trimming cut 6 bases from V and 6 bases from J; bases unmatched to any gene: 4.

This clonotype has at least ten counts. The V call is TRBV7-9, the J call TRBJ2-4; 9 bases map to TRBD2. CDR3 length equals 17 residues. Unmatched junction bases numbered 6, after V lost 1 base and J lost 2 bases. Germline CDR1 and CDR2: SEHNR and FQNEAQ (reference sequence). CDR3 bases: TGTGCCAGCAGCTTAGTATTTAGCGGGAGCCCCAAAAACATTCAGTACTTC. Translated: CASSLVFSGSPKNIQYF.

This clonotype was detected many times. The gene calls are TRBV20-1 and TRBJ2-7; tentatively, D is TRBD2 (7 bases). The CDR3 contains 18 residues. The germline V gene has CDR1 DFQATT and CDR2 SNEGSKA (reference sequence). V lost 0 bases, J lost 3 bases, and 24 bases lay in between. The CDR3 nucleotides are TGCAGTGCTAGAGATGGGGGCGTGGGGCGGGAGTTTAGCTACGAGCAGTACTTC. It yields the protein CSARDGGVGREFSYEQYF.

This clonotype has only a few counts. The rearrangement uses TRBV7-2 and TRBJ2-7; 7 bases fit TRBD2. Trimming cost V 0 bases and J 6 bases; bases outside gene matches: 11. Germline V gene data show CDR1 as SGHTA and CDR2 as FQGNSA. CDR3 length equals 16 residues. This chain's CDR3 is CASSLALGGGVSEQYF. The CDR3 DNA follows: TGTGCCAGCAGCTTAGCGTTGGGGGGAGGGGTCTCCGAGCAGTACTTC.

This clonotype showed up many times. The junction differs from germline at one of its ends, possibly a read error. The rearrangement uses TRBV2 and TRBJ1-2; tentatively, D is TRBD1 (5 bases). The CDR3 sequence is 10 residues long. Germline CDR1 reads SNHLY; CDR2 reads FYNNEI. The CDR3 sequence: CASSEAGLNF. The DNA for the CDR3 is TGTGCCAGCAGTGAAGCGGGACTAAATTTC.

CDR3 DNA sequence: TGTGCAGCGGGCGACACCGGGGAGCTGTTTTTT. Translated, it gives CAAGDTGELFF. The chain carries TRBV30 and TRBJ2-2; weak D call: TRBD2 (6 bases). Germline CDR1 and CDR2: GTSNPN and SVGIG (reference sequence). CDR3 length equals 11 residues.

This clonotype was recorded at least ten times. The CDR3 DNA reads TGTGCCAGCAGTTCAATCCCTGAAGCTTTCTTT. It is translated as CASSSIPEAFF. The chain uses TRBV12-3 or TRBV12-4 and TRBJ1-1; no firm D call. The CDR3 runs to 11 residues. Between the trimmed V and J ends, which lost 4 bases and 6 bases, there was a span of 6 bases.

This clonotype was seen once. Possible read error: a much larger clone is one base away. The chain couples TRBV20-1 to TRBJ2-7; a weak D match, TRBD1 (5 bases). Germline V gene data show CDR1 as DFQATT and CDR2 as SNEGSKA (reference sequence). Trimming shortened V by 0 bases and J by 6 bases, and 15 bases separated the two germline ends. The CDR3 is 14 amino acids. Here the CDR3 DNA reads TGCAGTGCTAGAGATTTTGCAGGGCCCTGCGAGCAGTACTTC. It is translated as CSARDFAGPCEQYF.

This clonotype has ten or more counts. V gene TRBV28 combines with J gene TRBJ2-7, with TRBD1 matching 7 bases. CDR1 is MDHEN and CDR2 is SYDVKM in the germline V gene. This CDR3 contains 14 residues. Germline trimming cut 2 bases from V and 2 bases from J; bases unmatched to any gene: 3. The CDR3 DNA sequence: TGTGCCAGCAGTTTAAGGGGGCTGGCCTACGAGCAGTACTTC. This sequence encodes CASSLRGLAYEQYF.

This clonotype showed up many times. The chain has TRBV18 and TRBJ2-5; D not certain. The CDR3 is made up of 13 amino acids. Trimming took off 6 bases at V and 5 bases at J, with 13 bases between the two ends. CDR1 is KGHSH and CDR2 is LQKENI in the germline V gene. CDR3 loop: CASSGRLGETQYF. The CDR3 DNA is TGTGCCAGCTCTGGTCGACTTGGGGAGACCCAGTACTTC.